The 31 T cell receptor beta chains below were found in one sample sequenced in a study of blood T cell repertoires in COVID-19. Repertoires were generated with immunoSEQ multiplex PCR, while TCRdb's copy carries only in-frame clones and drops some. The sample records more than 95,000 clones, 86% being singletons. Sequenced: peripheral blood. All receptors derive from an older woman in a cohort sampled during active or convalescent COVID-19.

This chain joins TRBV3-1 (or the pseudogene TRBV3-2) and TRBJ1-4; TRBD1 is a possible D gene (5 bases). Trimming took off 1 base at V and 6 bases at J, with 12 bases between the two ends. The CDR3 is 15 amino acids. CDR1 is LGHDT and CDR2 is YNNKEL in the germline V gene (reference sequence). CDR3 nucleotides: TGTGCCAGCAGCCAAGCGGGACTCGGTGATGAAAAACTGTTTTTT. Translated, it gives CASSQAGLGDEKLFF.

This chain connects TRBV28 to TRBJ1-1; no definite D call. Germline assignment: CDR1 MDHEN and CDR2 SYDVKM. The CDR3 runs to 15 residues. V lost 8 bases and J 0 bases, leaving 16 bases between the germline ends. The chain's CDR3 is CASLAAVRMNTEAFF. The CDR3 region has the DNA TGTGCCAGCCTGGCGGCGGTGCGCATGAACACTGAAGCTTTCTTT.

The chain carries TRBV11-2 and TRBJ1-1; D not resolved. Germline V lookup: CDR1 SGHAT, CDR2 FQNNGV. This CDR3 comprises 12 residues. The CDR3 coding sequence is TGTGCGGGCCGGGGAGGCGGCACTGAAGCTTTCTTT. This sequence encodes CAGRGGGTEAFF.

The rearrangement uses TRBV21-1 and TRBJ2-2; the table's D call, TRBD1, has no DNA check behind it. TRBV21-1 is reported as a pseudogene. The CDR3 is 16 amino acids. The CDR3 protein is CASGNPGGADTGELFF. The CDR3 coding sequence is TGTGCCAGCGGCAACCCAGGGGGCGCGGACACCGGGGAGCTGTTTTTT.

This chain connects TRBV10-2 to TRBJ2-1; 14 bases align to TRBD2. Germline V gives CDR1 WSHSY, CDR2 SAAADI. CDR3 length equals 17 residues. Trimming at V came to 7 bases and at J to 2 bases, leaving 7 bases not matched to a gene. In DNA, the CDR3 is TGCGCCAGCAAGGGACTAGCGGGGGAGTTTGCCTACAATGAGCAGTTCTTC. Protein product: CASKGLAGEFAYNEQFF.

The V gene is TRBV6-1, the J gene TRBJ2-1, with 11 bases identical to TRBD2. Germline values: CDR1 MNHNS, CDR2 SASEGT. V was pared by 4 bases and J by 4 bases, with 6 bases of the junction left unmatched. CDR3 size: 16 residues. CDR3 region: CASSGLGLADYNEQFF. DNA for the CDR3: TGTGCCAGCAGTGGGTTGGGACTAGCGGATTACAATGAGCAGTTCTTC.

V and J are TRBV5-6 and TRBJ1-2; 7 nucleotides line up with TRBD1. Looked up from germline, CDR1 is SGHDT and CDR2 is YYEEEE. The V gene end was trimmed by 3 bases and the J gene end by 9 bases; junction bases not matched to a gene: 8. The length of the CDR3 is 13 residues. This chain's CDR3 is CASSWRGRGSYTF. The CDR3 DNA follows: TGTGCCAGCAGCTGGAGGGGGCGCGGGAGCTACACCTTC. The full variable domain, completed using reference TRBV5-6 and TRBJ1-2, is DAGVTQSPTHLIKTRGQQVTLRCSPKSGHDTVSWYQQALGQGPQFIFQYYEEEERQRGNFPDRFSGHQFPNYSSELNVNALLLGDSALYLCASSWRGRGSYTFGSGTRLTVV.

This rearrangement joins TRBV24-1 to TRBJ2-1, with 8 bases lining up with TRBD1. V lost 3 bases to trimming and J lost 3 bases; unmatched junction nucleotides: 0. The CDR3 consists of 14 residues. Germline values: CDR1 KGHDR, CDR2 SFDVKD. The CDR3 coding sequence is TGTGCCACCAGTGATGGGACAGGCTACAATGAGCAGTTCTTC. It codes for CATSDGTGYNEQFF.

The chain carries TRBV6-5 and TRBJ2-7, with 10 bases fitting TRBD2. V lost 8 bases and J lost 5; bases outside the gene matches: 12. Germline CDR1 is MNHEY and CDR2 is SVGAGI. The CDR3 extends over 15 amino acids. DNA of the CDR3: TGTGCCAGCGGCGCCGGTTCTAGCGGGAGAGACGAGCAGTACTTC. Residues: CASGAGSSGRDEQYF.

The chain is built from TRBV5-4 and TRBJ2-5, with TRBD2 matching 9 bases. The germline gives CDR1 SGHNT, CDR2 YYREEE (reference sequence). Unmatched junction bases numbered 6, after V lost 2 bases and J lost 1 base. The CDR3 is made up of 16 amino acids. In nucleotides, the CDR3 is TGTGCCAGCAGCTTTGAGGCGGGGGGGTTCCAAGAGACCCAGTACTTC. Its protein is CASSFEAGGFQETQYF.

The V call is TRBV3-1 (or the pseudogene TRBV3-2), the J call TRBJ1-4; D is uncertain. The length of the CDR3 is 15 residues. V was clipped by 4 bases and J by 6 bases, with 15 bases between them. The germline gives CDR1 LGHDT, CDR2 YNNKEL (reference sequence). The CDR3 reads CASSRHAEGHEKLFF. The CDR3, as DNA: TGTGCCAGCAGCCGCCATGCGGAAGGCCATGAAAAACTGTTTTTT.

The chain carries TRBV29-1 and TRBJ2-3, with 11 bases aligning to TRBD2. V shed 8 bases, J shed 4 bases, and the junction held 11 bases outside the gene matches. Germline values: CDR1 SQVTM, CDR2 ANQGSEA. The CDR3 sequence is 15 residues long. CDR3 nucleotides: TGCAGCCCGGCGGGTAGCGGGAGGGGGGCAGATACGCAGTATTTT. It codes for CSPAGSGRGADTQYF.

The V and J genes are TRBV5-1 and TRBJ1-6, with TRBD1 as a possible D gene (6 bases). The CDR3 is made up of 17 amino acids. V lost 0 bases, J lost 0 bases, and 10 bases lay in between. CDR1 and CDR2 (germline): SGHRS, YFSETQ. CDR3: CASSLAGVSSYNSPLHF. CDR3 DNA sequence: TGCGCCAGCAGCTTGGCAGGGGTGAGCTCCTATAATTCACCCCTCCACTTT. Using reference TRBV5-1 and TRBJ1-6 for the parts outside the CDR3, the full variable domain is KAGVTQTPRYLIKTRGQQVTLSCSPISGHRSVSWYQQTPGQGLQFLFEYFSETQRNKGNFPGRFSGRQFSNSRSEMNVSTLELGDSALYLCASSLAGVSSYNSPLHFGNGTRLTVT.

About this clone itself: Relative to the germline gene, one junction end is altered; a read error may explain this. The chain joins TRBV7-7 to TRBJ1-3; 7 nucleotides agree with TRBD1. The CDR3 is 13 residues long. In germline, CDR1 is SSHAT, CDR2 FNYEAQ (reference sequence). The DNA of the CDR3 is TGTGCTAGCAGCTCGGACAGGGGAAACACCATATATTTT. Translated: CASSSDRGNTIYF.

The CDR3 sequence: CASSLTGSSYGYTF. The CDR3 region has the DNA TGTGCCAGCAGCTTGACCGGGTCCAGTTATGGCTACACCTTC. The chain links TRBV5-6 to TRBJ1-2; D not resolved. Trimming pared 1 base from V and 5 bases from J, leaving 12 bases between. Germline V gene lookup returns CDR1 SGHDT and CDR2 YYEEEE. The CDR3 runs 14 residues.

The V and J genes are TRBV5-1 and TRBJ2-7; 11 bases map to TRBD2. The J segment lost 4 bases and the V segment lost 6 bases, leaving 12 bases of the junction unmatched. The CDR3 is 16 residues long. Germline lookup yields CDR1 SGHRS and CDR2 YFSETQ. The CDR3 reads CASKTETSGVGYEQYF. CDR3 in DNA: TGCGCCAGCAAGACGGAGACTAGCGGGGTGGGGTACGAGCAGTACTTC.

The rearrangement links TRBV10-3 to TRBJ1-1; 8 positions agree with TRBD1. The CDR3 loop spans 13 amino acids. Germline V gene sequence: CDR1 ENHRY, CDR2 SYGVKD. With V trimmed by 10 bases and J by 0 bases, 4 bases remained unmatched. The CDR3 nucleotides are TGTGCCACACAGGGGGGATTGAACACTGAAGCTTTCTTT. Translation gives CATQGGLNTEAFF.

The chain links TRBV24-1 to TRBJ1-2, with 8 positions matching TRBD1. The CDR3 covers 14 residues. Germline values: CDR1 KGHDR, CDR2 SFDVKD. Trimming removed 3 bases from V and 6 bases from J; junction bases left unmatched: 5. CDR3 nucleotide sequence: TGTGCCACCAGTGATGGACAGGGAGGGAATGGCTACACCTTC. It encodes CATSDGQGGNGYTF.

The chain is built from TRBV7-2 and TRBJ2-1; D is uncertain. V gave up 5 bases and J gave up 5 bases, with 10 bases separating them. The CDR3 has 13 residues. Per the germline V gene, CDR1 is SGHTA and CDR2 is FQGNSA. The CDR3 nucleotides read TGTGCCAGCAGCATTGACCGGGACAATGAGCAGTTCTTC. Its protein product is CASSIDRDNEQFF.

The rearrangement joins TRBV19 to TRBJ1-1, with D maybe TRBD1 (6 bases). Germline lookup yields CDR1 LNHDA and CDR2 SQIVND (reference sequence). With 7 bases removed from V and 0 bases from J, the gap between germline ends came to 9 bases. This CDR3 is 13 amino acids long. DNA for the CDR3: TGTGCCAGTAAGGGGGGGATGAACACTGAAGCTTTCTTT. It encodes CASKGGMNTEAFF.

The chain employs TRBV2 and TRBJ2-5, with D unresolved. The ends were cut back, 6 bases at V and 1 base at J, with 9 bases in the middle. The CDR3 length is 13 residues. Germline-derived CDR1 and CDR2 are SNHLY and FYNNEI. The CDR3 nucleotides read TGTGCCAGCAGACGGTTCCTCCAAGAGACCCAGTACTTC. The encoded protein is CASRRFLQETQYF.

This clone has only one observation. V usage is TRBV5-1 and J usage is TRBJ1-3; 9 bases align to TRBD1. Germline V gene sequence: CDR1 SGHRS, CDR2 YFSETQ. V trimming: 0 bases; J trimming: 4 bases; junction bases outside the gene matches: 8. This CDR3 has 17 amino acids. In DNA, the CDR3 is TGCGCCAGCAGCTTGGTTGGGACAGGGCTTCTAGGAAACACCATATATTTT. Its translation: CASSLVGTGLLGNTIYF.

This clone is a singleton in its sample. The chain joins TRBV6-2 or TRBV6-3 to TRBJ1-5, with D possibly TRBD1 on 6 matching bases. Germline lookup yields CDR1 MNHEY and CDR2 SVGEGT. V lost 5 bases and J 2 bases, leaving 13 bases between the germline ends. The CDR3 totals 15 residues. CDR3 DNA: TGTGCCAGCAGTATACGGGGGGCCCGCAATCAGCCCCAGCATTTT. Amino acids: CASSIRGARNQPQHF.

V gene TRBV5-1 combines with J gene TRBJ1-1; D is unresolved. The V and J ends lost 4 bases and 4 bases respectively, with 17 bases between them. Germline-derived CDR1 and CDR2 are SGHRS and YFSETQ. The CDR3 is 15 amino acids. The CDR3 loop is CASSLPLAGSTEAFF. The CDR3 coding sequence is TGCGCCAGCAGCCTTCCCCTCGCGGGGAGCACTGAAGCTTTCTTT. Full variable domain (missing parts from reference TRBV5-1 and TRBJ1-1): KAGVTQTPRYLIKTRGQQVTLSCSPISGHRSVSWYQQTPGQGLQFLFEYFSETQRNKGNFPGRFSGRQFSNSRSEMNVSTLELGDSALYLCASSLPLAGSTEAFFGQGTRLTVV.

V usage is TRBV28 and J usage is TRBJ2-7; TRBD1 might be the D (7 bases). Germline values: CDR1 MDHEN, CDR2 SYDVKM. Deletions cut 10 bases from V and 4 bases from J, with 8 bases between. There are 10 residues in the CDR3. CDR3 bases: TGTGCCACAGGGGGGTACGAGCAGTACTTC. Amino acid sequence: CATGGYEQYF. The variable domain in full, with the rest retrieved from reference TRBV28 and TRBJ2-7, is DVKVTQSSRYLVKRTGEKVFLECVQDMDHENMFWYRQDPGLGLRLIYFSYDVKMKEKGDIPEGYSVSREKKERFSLILESASTNQTSMYLCATGGYEQYFGPGTRLTVT.

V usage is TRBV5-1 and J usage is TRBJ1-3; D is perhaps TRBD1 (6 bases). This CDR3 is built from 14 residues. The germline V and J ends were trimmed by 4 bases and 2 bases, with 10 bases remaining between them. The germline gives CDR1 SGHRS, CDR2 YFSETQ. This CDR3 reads CASSPGETGNTIYF. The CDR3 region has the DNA TGCGCCAGCAGCCCAGGGGAAACTGGAAACACCATATATTTT.

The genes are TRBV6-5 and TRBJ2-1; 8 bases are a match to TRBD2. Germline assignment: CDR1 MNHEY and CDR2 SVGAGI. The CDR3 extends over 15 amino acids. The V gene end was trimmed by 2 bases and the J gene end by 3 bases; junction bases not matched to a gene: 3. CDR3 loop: CASSYGLAGYNEQFF. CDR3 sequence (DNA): TGTGCCAGCAGTTACGGCCTAGCGGGCTACAATGAGCAGTTCTTC.

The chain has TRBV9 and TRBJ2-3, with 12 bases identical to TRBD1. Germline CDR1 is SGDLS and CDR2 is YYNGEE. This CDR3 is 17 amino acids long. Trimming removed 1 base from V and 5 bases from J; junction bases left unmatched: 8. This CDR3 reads CASSVWSGTGGRDTQYF. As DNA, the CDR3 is TGTGCCAGCAGCGTATGGTCCGGGACAGGGGGCCGAGATACGCAGTATTTT.

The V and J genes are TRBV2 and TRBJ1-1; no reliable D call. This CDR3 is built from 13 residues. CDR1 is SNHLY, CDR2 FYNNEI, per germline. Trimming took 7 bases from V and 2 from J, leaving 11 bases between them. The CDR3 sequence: CASTAQANTEAFF. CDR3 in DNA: TGTGCCAGCACTGCGCAGGCCAACACTGAAGCTTTCTTT.

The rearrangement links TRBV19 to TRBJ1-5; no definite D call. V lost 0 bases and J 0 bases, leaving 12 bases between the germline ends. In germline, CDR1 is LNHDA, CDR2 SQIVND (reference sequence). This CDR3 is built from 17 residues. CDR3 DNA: TGTGCCAGTAGTATAGAGGCCAGGCTCGTTAGCAATCAGCCCCAGCATTTT. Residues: CASSIEARLVSNQPQHF.

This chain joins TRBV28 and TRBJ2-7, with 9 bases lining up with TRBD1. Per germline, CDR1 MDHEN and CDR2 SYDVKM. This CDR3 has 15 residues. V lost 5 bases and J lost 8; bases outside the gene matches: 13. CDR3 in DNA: TGTGCCAGCAGTCGGCGGACAGGGGCCCGGAATAAGCAGTACTTC. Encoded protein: CASSRRTGARNKQYF.